Following are 14 T cell receptor beta chains from one sample sequenced in a study of neurological immune-mediated disorders. In TCRdb, the 5' RACE reads were re-called with MiXCR into one record per CDR3 protein. The data contain approximately 36,000 distinct CDR3 sequences, 12% to 15% of them singletons. Sequencing was carried out using PBMCs. These receptors were obtained from a woman in her fifties or sixties with HTLV-1-associated myelopathy (HAM/TSP).

In its sample, this clonotype was seen many times. The chain combines TRBV7-9 with TRBJ2-7; the D is unclear. The CDR3 totals 13 residues. V dropped 5 bases and J dropped 3 bases, with 11 bases sitting between them. Per the germline V gene, CDR1 is SEHNR and CDR2 is FQNEAQ (reference sequence). CDR3 sequence: CASSLDTYYEQYV. CDR3 coding DNA: TGTGCCAGCAGCCTAGACACTTACTACGAGCAGTACGTC.

This clonotype showed up many times. The rearrangement uses TRBV20-1 and TRBJ1-2; a weak D match, TRBD1 (5 bases). Germline CDR1 and CDR2: DFQATT and SNEGSKA (reference sequence). V lost 6 bases and J lost 8, with 25 bases in between. CDR3 length: 15 amino acids. The CDR3 spells CSAKPAVGDEGGYTF. The CDR3 DNA follows: TGCAGTGCCAAGCCTGCCGTAGGGGATGAGGGAGGCTACACCTTC.

This clonotype was observed at least ten times. The chain recombines TRBV20-1 with TRBJ2-3; D unclear. V was shortened by 5 bases and J by 0 bases, with 15 bases between the two germline ends. The CDR3 consists of 15 residues. The V gene's germline CDR1 is DFQATT and CDR2 SNEGSKA (reference sequence). This CDR3 is CSAGDSGSSTDTQYF. The CDR3 DNA sequence: TGCAGTGCTGGGGATAGTGGGTCTAGCACAGATACGCAGTATTTT.

This clonotype occurred many times. The chain links TRBV29-1 to TRBJ1-2; no firm D call. The CDR3 covers 12 residues. Germline V gives CDR1 SQVTM, CDR2 ANQGSEA. Trimming removed 2 bases from V and 4 bases from J, with 8 bases in between. The CDR3 DNA reads as TGCAGCGTTGAAAGGGCCTCCTATGGCTACACCTTC. Protein product: CSVERASYGYTF.

This clonotype occurred many times. The CDR3 bases are TGTGCCAGCAGCTTATGGACGGTCAACACCGGGGAGCTGTTTTTT. It specifies CASSLWTVNTGELFF. The chain uses TRBV5-6 and TRBJ2-2; D gene uncertain. This CDR3 has 15 residues. Germline CDR1 SGHDT, CDR2 YYEEEE. Trimming took off 2 bases at V and 2 bases at J, with 10 bases between the two ends.

This clonotype has ten or more counts. V is TRBV19 and J is TRBJ1-6; 9 nucleotides agree with TRBD1. There are 17 residues in the CDR3. Germline CDR1 reads LNHDA; CDR2 reads SQIVND (reference sequence). V was clipped by 5 bases and J by 6 bases; unmatched bases: 11. The DNA for the CDR3 is TGTGCCAGTAGTCCGCCCCCTGGGACAGGGATTAATTCACCCCTCCACTTT. Amino acids: CASSPPPGTGINSPLHF.

This clonotype was counted many times. This rearrangement joins TRBV7-9 to TRBJ1-5; TRBD1 might be the D (6 bases). V was shortened by 0 bases and J by 5 bases, with 11 bases between the two germline ends. The CDR3 is 15 residues long. CDR1 is SEHNR and CDR2 is FQNEAQ in the germline V gene (reference sequence). This CDR3 reads CASSLAGARDQPQHF. Written as DNA, the CDR3 is TGTGCCAGCAGCTTAGCGGGGGCGCGGGATCAGCCCCAGCATTTT. The whole variable domain, remainder taken from reference TRBV7-9 and TRBJ1-5, is DTGVSQNPRHKITKRGQNVTFRCDPISEHNRLYWYRQTLGQGPEFLTYFQNEAQLEKSRLLSDRFSAERPKGSFSTLEIQRTEQGDSAMYLCASSLAGARDQPQHFGDGTRLSIL.

The table lists this clonotype with many counts. This chain connects TRBV5-1 to TRBJ2-3, with D uncertain. The length of the CDR3 is 14 residues. Germline lookup yields CDR1 SGHRS and CDR2 YFSETQ. The V end was cut by 2 bases, the J end by 2 bases, with 9 bases between. The CDR3 DNA reads as TGCGCCAGCAGCTTAGATTGGGTCACAGATACGCAGTATTTT. This encodes CASSLDWVTDTQYF. Based on the CDR3 plus reference TRBV5-1 and TRBJ2-3, the full variable domain is KAGVTQTPRYLIKTRGQQVTLSCSPISGHRSVSWYQQTPGQGLQFLFEYFSETQRNKGNFPGRFSGRQFSNSRSEMNVSTLELGDSALYLCASSLDWVTDTQYFGPGTRLTVL.

This clonotype was seen at least ten times. The chain combines TRBV7-2 with TRBJ2-3; D gene ambiguous. CDR3 length equals 15 residues. CDR1 is SGHTA and CDR2 is FQGNSA in the germline V gene. Trimming cost V 5 bases and J 2 bases, with 14 bases left between them. CDR3 DNA: TGTGCCAGCAGCACCCCCTGGACCAACACAGATACGCAGTATTTT. Amino acid sequence: CASSTPWTNTDTQYF.

This clonotype was detected ten times or more. The rearrangement uses TRBV6-5 and TRBJ1-4, with D possibly being TRBD1 (5 bases). The CDR3 runs 16 residues. Trimming removed 6 bases at V and 4 bases at J, with 18 bases between. CDR1 is MNHEY, CDR2 SVGAGI, per germline. CDR3 sequence (DNA): TGTGCCAGCAGAAAAGGGGAAGGGGCCTTTAATGAAAAACTGTTTTTT. This codes for CASRKGEGAFNEKLFF.

This clonotype occurred many times. This CDR3 reads CASSQEHVSTDTQYF. The CDR3 DNA is TGTGCCAGCAGCCAAGAGCACGTTAGCACAGATACGCAGTATTTT. V is TRBV3-1 and J is TRBJ2-3; unclear D gene. Trimming took off 0 bases at V and 0 bases at J, with 7 bases between the two ends. Germline V gives CDR1 LGHDT, CDR2 YNNKEL (reference sequence). The CDR3 runs 15 residues.

This clonotype has at least ten counts. The chain couples TRBV20-1 to TRBJ2-1, with D uncertain. Trimming shortened V by 6 bases and J by 0 bases, and 9 bases separated the two germline ends. Germline CDR1 DFQATT, CDR2 SNEGSKA (reference sequence). The CDR3 extends over 13 amino acids. This chain's CDR3 is CSAPVSSYNEQFF. The CDR3 DNA reads as TGCAGTGCCCCGGTGAGCTCCTACAATGAGCAGTTCTTC.

This clonotype was counted ten times or more. The chain has TRBV7-2 and TRBJ2-7; perhaps TRBD1 as D (6 bases). This CDR3 spans 15 amino acids. Trimming stripped 2 bases from V and 4 bases from J, with 15 bases between. Germline V gene data show CDR1 as SGHTA and CDR2 as FQGNSA. In nucleotides, the CDR3 is TGTGCCAGCAGCTTATTAGTGGGACAAGGATACGAGCAGTACTTC. Protein: CASSLLVGQGYEQYF.

This clonotype was counted ten times or more. The chain uses TRBV5-1 and TRBJ1-1, with D maybe TRBD1 (5 bases). The CDR3 is made up of 14 amino acids. The germline V and J ends were trimmed by 2 bases and 4 bases, with 12 bases remaining between them. Germline V gene sequence: CDR1 SGHRS, CDR2 YFSETQ. The CDR3 region has the DNA TGCGCCAGCAGCTTCGGCGGGGCGGGCACTGAAGCTTTCTTT. Its translation: CASSFGGAGTEAFF.